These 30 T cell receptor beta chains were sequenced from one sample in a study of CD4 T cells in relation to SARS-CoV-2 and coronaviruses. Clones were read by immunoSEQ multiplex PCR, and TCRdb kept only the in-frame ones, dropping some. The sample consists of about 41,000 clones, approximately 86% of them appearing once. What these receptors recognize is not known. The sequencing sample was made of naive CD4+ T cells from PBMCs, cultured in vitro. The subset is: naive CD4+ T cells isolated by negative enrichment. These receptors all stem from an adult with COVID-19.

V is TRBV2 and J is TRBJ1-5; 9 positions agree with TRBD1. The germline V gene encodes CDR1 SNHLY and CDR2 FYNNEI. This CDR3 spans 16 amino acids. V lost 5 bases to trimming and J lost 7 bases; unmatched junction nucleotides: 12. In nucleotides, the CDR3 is TGTGCCAGCAGTTACGGACAGGGGCGAGGCGCACAGCCCCAGCATTTT. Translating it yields CASSYGQGRGAQPQHF. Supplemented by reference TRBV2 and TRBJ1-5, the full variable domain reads EPEVTQTPSHQVTQMGQEVILRCVPISNHLYFYWYRQILGQKVEFLVSFYNNEISEKSEIFDDQFSVERPDGSNFTLKIRSTKLEDSAMYFCASSYGQGRGAQPQHFGDGTRLSIL.

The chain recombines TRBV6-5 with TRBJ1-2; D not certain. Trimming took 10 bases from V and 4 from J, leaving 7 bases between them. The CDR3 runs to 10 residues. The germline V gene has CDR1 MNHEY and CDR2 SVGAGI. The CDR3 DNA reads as TGTGCCACCCTCGGCTATGGCTACACCTTC. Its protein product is CATLGYGYTF.

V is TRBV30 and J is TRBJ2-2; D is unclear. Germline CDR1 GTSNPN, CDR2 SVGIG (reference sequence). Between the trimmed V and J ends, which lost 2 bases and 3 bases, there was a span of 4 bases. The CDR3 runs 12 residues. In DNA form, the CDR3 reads TGTGCCTGGAGTCTCCACACCGGGGAGCTGTTTTTT. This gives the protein CAWSLHTGELFF.

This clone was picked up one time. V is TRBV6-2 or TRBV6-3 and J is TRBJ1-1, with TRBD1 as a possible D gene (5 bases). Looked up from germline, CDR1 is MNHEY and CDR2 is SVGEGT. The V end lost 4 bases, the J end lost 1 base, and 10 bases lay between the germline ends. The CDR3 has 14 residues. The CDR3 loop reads CASSFGGWNTEAFF. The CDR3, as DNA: TGTGCCAGCAGTTTCGGGGGGTGGAACACTGAAGCTTTCTTT.

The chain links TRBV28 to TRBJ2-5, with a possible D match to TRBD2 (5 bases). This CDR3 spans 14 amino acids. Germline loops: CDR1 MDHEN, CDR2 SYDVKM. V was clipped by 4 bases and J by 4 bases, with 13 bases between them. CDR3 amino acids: CASSSTVEGETQYF. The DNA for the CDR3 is TGTGCCAGCAGTTCGACCGTCGAGGGAGAGACCCAGTACTTC. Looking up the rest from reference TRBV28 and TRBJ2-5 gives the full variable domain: DVKVTQSSRYLVKRTGEKVFLECVQDMDHENMFWYRQDPGLGLRLIYFSYDVKMKEKGDIPEGYSVSREKKERFSLILESASTNQTSMYLCASSSTVEGETQYFGPGTRLLVL.

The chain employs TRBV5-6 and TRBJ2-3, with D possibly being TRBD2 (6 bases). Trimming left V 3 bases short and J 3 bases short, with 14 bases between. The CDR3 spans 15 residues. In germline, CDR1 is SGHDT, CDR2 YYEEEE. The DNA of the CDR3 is TGTGCCAGCAGCTCACGACGGGGGACTACAGATACGCAGTATTTT. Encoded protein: CASSSRRGTTDTQYF. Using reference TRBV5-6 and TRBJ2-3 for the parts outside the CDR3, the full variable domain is DAGVTQSPTHLIKTRGQQVTLRCSPKSGHDTVSWYQQALGQGPQFIFQYYEEEERQRGNFPDRFSGHQFPNYSSELNVNALLLGDSALYLCASSSRRGTTDTQYFGPGTRLTVL.

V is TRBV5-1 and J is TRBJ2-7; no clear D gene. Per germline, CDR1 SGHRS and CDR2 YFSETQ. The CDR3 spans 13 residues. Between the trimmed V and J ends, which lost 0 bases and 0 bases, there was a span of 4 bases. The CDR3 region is CASSLEGSYEQYF. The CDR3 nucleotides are TGCGCCAGCAGCTTGGAGGGCTCCTACGAGCAGTACTTC.

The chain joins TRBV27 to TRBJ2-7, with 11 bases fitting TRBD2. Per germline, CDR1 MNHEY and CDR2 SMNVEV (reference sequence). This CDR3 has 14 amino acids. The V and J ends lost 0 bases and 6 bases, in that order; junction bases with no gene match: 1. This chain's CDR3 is CASSLSTSGIEQYF. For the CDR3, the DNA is TGTGCCAGCAGTTTATCGACTAGCGGGATCGAGCAGTACTTC.

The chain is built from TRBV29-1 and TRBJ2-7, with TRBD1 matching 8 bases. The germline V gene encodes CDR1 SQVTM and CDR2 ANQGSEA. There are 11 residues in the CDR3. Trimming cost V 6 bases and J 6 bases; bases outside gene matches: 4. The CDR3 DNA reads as TGCAGCGTGGGACAGGCTCCCGAGCAGTACTTC. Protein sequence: CSVGQAPEQYF.

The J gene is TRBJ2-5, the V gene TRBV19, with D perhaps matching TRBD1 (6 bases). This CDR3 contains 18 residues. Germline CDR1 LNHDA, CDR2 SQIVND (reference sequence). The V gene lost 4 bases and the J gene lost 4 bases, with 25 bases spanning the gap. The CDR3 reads CASSTTSQRTVGGETQYF. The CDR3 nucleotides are TGTGCCAGTAGTACCACCTCTCAAAGGACAGTAGGAGGAGAGACCCAGTACTTC.

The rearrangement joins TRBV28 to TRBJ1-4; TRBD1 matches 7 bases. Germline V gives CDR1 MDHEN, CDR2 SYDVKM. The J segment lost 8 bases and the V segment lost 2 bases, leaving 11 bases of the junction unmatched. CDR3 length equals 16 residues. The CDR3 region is CASSLGGGQLGEKLFF. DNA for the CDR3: TGTGCCAGCAGTTTAGGCGGGGGACAGCTGGGAGAAAAACTGTTTTTT.

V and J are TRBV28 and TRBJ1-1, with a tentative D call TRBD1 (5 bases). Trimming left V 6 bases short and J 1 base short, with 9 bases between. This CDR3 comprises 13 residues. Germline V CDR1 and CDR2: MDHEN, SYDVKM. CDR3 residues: CASRYDRNTEAFF. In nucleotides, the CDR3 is TGTGCCAGCAGGTATGACAGGAACACTGAAGCTTTCTTT.

CDR3 in amino acids: CASSVNTDEQYF. The CDR3, as DNA: TGTGCCAGTAGTGTAAACACAGACGAGCAGTACTTC. The gene calls are TRBV19 and TRBJ2-7; D ambiguous. Germline assignment: CDR1 LNHDA and CDR2 SQIVND (reference sequence). V shed 5 bases and J shed 5 bases, with 10 bases lying between them. The CDR3 is 12 residues long.

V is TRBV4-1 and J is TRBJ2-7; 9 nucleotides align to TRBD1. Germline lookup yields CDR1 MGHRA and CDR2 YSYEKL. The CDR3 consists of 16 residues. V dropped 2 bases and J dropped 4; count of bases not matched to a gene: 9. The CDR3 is CASSQFSTGGSYEQYF. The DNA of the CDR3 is TGCGCCAGCAGCCAATTCTCGACAGGGGGTAGTTACGAGCAGTACTTC.

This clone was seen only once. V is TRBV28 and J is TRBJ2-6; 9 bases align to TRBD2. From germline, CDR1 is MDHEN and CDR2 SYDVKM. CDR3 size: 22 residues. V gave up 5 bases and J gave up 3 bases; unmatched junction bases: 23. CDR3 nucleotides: TGTGCCAGCAGTAGAGGGGGGTCCCCTAGCGGGAAGTCGGGGGGTGGGGCCAACGTCCTGACTTTC. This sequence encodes CASSRGGSPSGKSGGGANVLTF.

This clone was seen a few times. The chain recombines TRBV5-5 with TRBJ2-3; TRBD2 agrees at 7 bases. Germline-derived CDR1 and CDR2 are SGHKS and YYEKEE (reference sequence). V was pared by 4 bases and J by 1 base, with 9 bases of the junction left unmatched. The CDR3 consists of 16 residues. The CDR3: CASSILANRGTDTQYF. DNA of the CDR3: TGTGCCAGCAGCATACTAGCGAATCGAGGCACAGATACGCAGTATTTT.

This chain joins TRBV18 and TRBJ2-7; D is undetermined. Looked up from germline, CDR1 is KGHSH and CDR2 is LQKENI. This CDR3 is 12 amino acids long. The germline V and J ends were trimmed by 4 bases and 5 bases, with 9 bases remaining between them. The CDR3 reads CASSLTADEQYF. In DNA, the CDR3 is TGTGCCAGCTCACTTACCGCGGACGAGCAGTACTTC.

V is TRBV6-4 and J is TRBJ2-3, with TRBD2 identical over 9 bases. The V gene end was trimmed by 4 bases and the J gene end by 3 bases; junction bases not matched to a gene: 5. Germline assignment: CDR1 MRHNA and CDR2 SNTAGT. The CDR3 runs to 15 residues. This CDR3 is CASSARAGGTDTQYF. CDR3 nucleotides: TGTGCCAGCAGTGCCCGAGCGGGGGGAACAGATACGCAGTATTTT.

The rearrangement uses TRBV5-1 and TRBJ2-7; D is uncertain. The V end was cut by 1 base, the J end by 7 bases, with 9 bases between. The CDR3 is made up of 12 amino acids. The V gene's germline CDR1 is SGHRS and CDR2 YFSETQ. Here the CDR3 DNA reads TGCGCCAGCAGCTTGAACGAGCTGGAGCAGTACTTC. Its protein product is CASSLNELEQYF.

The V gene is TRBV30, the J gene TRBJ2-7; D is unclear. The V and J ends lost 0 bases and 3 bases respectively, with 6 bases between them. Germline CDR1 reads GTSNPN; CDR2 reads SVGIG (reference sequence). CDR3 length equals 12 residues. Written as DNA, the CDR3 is TGTGCCTGGAGTGTATTCTACTACGAGCAGTACTTC. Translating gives CAWSVFYYEQYF.

DNA for the CDR3: TGTGCCAGCAGTTTTCAGTTCAGTGAAGCTTTCTTT. It specifies CASSFQFSEAFF. The chain uses TRBV6-5 and TRBJ1-1; the D is unclear. From germline, CDR1 is MNHEY and CDR2 SVGAGI. Between the trimmed V and J ends, which lost 4 bases and 7 bases, there was a span of 10 bases. This CDR3 region has 12 residues.

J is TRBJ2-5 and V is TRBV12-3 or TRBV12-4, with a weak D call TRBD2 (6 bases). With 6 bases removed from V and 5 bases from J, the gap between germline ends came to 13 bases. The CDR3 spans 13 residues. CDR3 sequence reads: CASRLHGGETQYF. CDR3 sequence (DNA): TGTGCCAGCAGATTACATGGAGGGGAGACCCAGTACTTC.

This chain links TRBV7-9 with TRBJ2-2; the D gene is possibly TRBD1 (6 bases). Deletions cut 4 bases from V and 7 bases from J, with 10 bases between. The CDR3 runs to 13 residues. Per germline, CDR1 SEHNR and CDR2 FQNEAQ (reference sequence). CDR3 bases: TGTGCCAGCAGCTCACAGGGTTTCGGGGAGCTGTTTTTT. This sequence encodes CASSSQGFGELFF.

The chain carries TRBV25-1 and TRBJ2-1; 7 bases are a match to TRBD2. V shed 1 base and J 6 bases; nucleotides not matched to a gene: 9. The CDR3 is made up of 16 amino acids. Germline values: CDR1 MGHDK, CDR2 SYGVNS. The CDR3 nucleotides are TGTGCCAGCAGTGAATTGGCGCGGGAGTGGGGCAATGAGCAGTTCTTC. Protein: CASSELAREWGNEQFF. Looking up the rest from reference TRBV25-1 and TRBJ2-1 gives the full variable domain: EADIYQTPRYLVIGTGKKITLECSQTMGHDKMYWYQQDPGMELHLIHYSYGVNSTEKGDLSSESTVSRIRTEHFPLTLESARPSHTSQYLCASSELAREWGNEQFFGPGTRLTVL.

The CDR3 is CASNGQPYSNQPQHF. In nucleotides, the CDR3 is TGTGCCAGCAATGGACAGCCTTATAGCAATCAGCCCCAGCATTTT. The rearrangement uses TRBV2 and TRBJ1-5, with D possibly TRBD1 on 6 matching bases. The CDR3 spans 15 residues. Germline CDR1 SNHLY, CDR2 FYNNEI. Trimming cost V 7 bases and J 0 bases, with 13 bases left between them. Complete variable domain (other parts from reference TRBV2 and TRBJ1-5): EPEVTQTPSHQVTQMGQEVILRCVPISNHLYFYWYRQILGQKVEFLVSFYNNEISEKSEIFDDQFSVERPDGSNFTLKIRSTKLEDSAMYFCASNGQPYSNQPQHFGDGTRLSIL.

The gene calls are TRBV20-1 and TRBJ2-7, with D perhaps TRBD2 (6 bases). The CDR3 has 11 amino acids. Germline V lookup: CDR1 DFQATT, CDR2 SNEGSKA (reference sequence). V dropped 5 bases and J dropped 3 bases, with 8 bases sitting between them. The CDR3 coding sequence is TGCAGTGCTCTGGGACTCTACGAGCAGTACTTC. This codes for CSALGLYEQYF.

The CDR3 sequence is CASTSGSLSGNTGELFF. The CDR3 nucleotides are TGTGCCAGCACTAGCGGGAGTTTATCTGGAAACACCGGGGAGCTGTTTTTT. V and J are TRBV28 and TRBJ2-2; the match to TRBD2 covers 10 bases. V was clipped by 7 bases and J by 2 bases; unmatched bases: 10. The CDR3 spans 17 residues. The germline V gene encodes CDR1 MDHEN and CDR2 SYDVKM.

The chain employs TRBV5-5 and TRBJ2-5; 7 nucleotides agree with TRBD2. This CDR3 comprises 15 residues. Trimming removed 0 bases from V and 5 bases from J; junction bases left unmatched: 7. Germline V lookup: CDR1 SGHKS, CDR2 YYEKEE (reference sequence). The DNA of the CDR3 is TGTGCCAGCAGCTTGGACGGGGAGGGGTGGGAGACCCAGTACTTC. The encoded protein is CASSLDGEGWETQYF.

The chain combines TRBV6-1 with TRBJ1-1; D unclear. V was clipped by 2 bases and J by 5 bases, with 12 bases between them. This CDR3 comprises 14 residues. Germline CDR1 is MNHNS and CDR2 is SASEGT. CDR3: CASSEPGLITEAFF. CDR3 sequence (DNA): TGTGCCAGCAGTGAACCTGGGTTGATAACTGAAGCTTTCTTT.

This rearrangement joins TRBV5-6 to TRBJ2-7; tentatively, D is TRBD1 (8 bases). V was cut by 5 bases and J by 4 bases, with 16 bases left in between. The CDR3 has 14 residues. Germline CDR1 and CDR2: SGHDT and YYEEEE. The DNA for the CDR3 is TGTGCCAGCAGGAAGACAGGGGAGGGATACGAGCAGTACTTC. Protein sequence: CASRKTGEGYEQYF.